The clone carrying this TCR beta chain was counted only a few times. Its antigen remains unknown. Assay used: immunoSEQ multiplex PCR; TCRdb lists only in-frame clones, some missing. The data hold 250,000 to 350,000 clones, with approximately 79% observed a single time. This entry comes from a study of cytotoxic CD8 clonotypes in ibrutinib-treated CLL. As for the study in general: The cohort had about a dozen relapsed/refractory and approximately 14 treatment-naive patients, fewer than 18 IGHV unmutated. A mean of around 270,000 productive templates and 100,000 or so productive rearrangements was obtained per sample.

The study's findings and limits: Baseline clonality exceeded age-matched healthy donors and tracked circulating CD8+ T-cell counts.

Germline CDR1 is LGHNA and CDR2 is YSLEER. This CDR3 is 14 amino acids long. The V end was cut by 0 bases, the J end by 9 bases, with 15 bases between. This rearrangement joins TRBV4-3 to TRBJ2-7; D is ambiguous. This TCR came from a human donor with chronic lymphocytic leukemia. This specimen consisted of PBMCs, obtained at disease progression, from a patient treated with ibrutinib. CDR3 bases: TGCGCCAGCAGCCAAGATCAGATGAGCCTAGTGCAGTACTTC. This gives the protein CASSQDQMSLVQYF.